A single sample gave rise to the 2 T cell receptor beta chains below, sequenced in a study of T cell responses to AZD1222 COVID-19 vaccine. This table comes from immunoSEQ multiplex PCR, and its TCRdb copy is limited to in-frame clones, with some not included. The sample lists roughly 82,000 clones, more than 75% seen once, with about 13% in the top ten. The source was peripheral blood, collected on day 0 of AZD1222 vaccination. All receptors derive from an adult in good health.

CDR3 amino acids: CASRTYTAGYNEQFF. DNA of the CDR3: TGTGCCAGCAGGACTTACACGGCCGGCTACAATGAGCAGTTCTTC. The chain recombines TRBV6-5 with TRBJ2-1, with D unclear. The germline CDR1 and CDR2 sequences are MNHEY and SVGAGI. Between the trimmed V and J ends, which lost 6 bases and 3 bases, there was a span of 15 bases. The CDR3 runs to 15 residues.

This clone occurred once. This chain links TRBV4-3 with TRBJ1-1; D not certain. Trimming took 0 bases from V and 0 from J, leaving 11 bases between them. The length of the CDR3 is 16 residues. Germline CDR1 and CDR2: LGHNA and YSLEER. DNA of the CDR3: TGCGCCAGCAGCCAAGACGGTGACGGGATGAACACTGAAGCTTTCTTT. Protein sequence: CASSQDGDGMNTEAFF.